The sequence of this T cell receptor (beta chain) was determined in a study of T cells and copy number aberrations in small-cell lung cancer. Patients with resected limited-stage small-cell lung cancer, operated 2008 to 2020. All donors were smokers or heavy second-hand smokers. Collected at least 2 cm from the tumor margin, the adjacent lung showed no malignant cells. Sequenced by immunoSEQ multiplex PCR; TCRdb stores in-frame clones only, minus some. The sample holds hundreds of clones, about 90% seen once. This CDR3 has 12 residues. The germline CDR1 and CDR2 sequences are SGDLS and YYNGEE. Trimming cost V 5 bases and J 6 bases; bases outside gene matches: 1.

The chain links TRBV9 to TRBJ2-7, with 11 bases identical to TRBD2. Sequencing used normal tissue next to the tumor. The clonotype originates from a man between 45 and 60 years old with small cell lung cancer. CDR3 region: CASRGTSGEQYF. The CDR3 DNA reads as TGTGCCAGCAGAGGGACTAGCGGCGAGCAGTACTTC.